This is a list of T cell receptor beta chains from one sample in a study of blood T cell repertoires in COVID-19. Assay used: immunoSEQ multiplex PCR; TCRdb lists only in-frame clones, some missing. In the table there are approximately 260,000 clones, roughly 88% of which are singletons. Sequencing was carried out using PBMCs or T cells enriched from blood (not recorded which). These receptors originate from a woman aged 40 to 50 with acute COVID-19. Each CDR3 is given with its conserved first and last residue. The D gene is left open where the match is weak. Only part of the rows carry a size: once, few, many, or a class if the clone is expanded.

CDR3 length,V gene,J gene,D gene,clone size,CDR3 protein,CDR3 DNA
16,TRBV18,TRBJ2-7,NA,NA,CASSPPPGKFAHEQYF,TGTGCCAGCTCACCACCTCCCGGGAAGTTCGCCCACGAGCAGTACTTC
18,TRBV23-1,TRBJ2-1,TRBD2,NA,CASSQPGERESARGEQFF,TGCGCCAGCAGTCAACCCGGCGAGCGGGAGAGCGCTAGGGGTGAGCAGTTCTTC
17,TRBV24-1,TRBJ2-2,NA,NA,CATSNRGRGERAGELFF,TGTGCCACCTCGAACAGGGGCAGGGGGGAGCGGGCCGGGGAGCTGTTTTTT
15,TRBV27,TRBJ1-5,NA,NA,CASSFGGFGNQPQHF,TGTGCCAGCAGTTTCGGCGGGTTCGGCAATCAGCCCCAGCATTTT
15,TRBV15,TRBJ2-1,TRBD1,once,CATSRLTGGYNEQFF,TGTGCCACCAGCAGACTGACAGGGGGCTACAATGAGCAGTTCTTC
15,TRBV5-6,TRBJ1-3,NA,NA,CASGRVSVGGNTIYF,TGTGCCAGCGGCCGTGTGTCGGTGGGCGGAAACACCATATATTTT
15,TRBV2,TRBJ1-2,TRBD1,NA,CASSATQGHTTGYTF,TGTGCCAGCAGTGCCACACAGGGGCACACTACTGGCTACACCTTC
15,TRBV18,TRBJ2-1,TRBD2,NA,CASSPPSGSTNEQFF,TGTGCCAGCTCACCACCCAGCGGGAGTACTAATGAGCAGTTCTTC
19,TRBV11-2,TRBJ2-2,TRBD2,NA,CASSLGMEREGLDTGELFF,TGTGCCAGCAGCTTAGGTATGGAGCGGGAGGGCCTCGACACCGGGGAGCTGTTTTTT
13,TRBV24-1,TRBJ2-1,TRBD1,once,CATGQENYNEQFF,TGTGCCACCGGACAGGAGAACTACAATGAGCAGTTCTTC
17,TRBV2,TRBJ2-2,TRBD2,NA,CASMVLAGGPGTGELFF,TGTGCCAGCATGGTGCTAGCGGGAGGGCCCGGCACCGGGGAGCTGTTTTTT
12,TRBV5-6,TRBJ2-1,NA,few,CASSRQDNEQFF,TGTGCCAGCAGCCGACAGGACAATGAGCAGTTCTTC
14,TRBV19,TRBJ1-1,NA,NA,CASGLQAMNTEAFF,TGTGCCAGTGGACTACAGGCTATGAACACTGAAGCTTTCTTT
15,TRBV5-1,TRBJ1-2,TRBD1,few,CASSPRQGVGYGYTF,TGCGCCAGCAGCCCGAGACAGGGGGTGGGCTATGGCTACACCTTC
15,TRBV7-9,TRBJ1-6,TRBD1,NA,CASSPPGQVNSPLHF,TGTGCCAGCAGCCCACCCGGACAGGTTAATTCACCCCTCCACTTT
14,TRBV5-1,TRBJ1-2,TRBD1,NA,CASSPGQGLGGYTF,TGCGCCAGCAGCCCGGGACAGGGCCTAGGAGGCTACACCTTC
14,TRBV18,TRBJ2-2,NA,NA,CASSTTMDTGELFF,TGTGCCAGCTCTACTACAATGGACACCGGGGAGCTGTTTTTT
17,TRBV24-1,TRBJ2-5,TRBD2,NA,CATSDSNPGLAGETQYF,TGTGCCACCAGTGATTCCAACCCGGGACTAGCGGGGGAGACCCAGTACTTC
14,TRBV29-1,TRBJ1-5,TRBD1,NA,CSVAGTGGNQPQHF,TGCAGCGTTGCCGGGACAGGGGGCAATCAGCCCCAGCATTTT
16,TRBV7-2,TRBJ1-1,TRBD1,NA,CASSSMVGGAATEAFF,TGTGCCAGCAGCTCCATGGTAGGGGGCGCAGCCACTGAAGCTTTCTTT